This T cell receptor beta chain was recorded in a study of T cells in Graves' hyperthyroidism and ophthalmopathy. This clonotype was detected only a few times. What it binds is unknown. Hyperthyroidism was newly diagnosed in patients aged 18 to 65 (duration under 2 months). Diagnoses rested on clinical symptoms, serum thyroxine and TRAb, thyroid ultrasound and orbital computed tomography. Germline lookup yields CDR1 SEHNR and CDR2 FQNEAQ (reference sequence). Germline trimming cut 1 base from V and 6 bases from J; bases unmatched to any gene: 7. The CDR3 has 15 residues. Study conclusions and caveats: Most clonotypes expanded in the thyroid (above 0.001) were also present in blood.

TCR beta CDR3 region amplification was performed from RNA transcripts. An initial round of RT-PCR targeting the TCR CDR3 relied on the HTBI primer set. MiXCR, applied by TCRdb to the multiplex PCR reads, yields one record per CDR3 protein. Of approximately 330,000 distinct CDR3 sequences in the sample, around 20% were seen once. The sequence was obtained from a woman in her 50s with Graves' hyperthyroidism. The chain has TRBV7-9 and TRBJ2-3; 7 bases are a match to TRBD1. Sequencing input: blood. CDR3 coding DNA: TGTGCCAGCAGCTTAGTTGGGACAGTGACGGATACGCAGTATTTT. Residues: CASSLVGTVTDTQYF.